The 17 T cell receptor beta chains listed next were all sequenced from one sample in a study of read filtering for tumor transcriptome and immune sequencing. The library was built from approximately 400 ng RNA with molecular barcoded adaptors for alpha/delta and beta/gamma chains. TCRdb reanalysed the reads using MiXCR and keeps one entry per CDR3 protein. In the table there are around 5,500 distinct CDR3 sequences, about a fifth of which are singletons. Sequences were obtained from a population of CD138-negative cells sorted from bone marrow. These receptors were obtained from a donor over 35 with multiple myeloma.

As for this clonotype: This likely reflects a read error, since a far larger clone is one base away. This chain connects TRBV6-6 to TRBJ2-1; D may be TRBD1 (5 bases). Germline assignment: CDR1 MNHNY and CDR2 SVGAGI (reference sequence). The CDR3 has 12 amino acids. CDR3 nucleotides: TGTGCCAGCAGTTACCAGGACAATGAGCAGCTCTTC. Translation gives CASSYQDNEQLF.

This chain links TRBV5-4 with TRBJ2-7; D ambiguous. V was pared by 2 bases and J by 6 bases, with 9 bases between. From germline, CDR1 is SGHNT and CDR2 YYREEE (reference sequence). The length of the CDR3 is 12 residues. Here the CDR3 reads CASSLALGEQYF. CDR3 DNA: TGTGCCAGCAGCTTAGCGCTGGGCGAGCAGTACTTC.

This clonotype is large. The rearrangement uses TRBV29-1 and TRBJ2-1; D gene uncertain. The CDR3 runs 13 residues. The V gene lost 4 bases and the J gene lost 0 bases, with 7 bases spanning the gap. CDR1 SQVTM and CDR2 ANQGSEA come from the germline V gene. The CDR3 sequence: CSVVRISYNEQFF. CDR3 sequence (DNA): TGCAGCGTTGTACGCATCTCCTACAATGAGCAGTTCTTC.

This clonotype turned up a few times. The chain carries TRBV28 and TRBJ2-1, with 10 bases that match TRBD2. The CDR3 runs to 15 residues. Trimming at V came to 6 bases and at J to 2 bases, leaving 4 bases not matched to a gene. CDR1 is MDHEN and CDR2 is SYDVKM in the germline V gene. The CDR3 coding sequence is TGTGCCAGCAGCCTTAGCGGGGGGCCCTACAATGAGCAGTTCTTC. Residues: CASSLSGGPYNEQFF.

Here the CDR3 DNA reads TGTGCCTGGATCAGTGGGAGCGTAACCTACAATGAGCAGTTCTTC. Protein sequence: CAWISGSVTYNEQFF. The V gene is TRBV30, the J gene TRBJ2-1; maybe TRBD2 (5 bases). This CDR3 has 15 residues. V was pared by 4 bases and J by 2 bases, with 15 bases between. Germline V gene lookup returns CDR1 GTSNPN and CDR2 SVGIG (reference sequence).

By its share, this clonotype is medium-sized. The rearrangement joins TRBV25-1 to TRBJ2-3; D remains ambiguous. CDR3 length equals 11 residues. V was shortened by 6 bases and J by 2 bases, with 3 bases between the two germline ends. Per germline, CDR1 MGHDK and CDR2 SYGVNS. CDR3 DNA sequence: TGTGCCAGCAGCCTCACAGATACGCAGTATTTT. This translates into CASSLTDTQYF.

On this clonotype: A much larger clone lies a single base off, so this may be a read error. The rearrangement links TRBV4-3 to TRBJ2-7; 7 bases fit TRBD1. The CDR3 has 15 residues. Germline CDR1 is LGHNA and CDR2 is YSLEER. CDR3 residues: CAGSQDSGTAREQYF. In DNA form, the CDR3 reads TGCGCCGGCAGCCAAGATTCGGGGACAGCCCGGGAGCAGTACTTC.

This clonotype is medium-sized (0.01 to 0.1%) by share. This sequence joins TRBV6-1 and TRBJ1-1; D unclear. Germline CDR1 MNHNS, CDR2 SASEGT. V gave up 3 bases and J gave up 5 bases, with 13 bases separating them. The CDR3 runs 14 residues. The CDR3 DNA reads TGTGCCAGCAGTGAGTTCCCTGGGGTTACTGAAGCTTTCTTT. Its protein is CASSEFPGVTEAFF.

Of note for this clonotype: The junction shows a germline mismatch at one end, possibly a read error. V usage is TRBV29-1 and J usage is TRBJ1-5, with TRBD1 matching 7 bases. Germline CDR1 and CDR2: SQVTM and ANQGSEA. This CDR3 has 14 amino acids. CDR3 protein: CSVGGGGYNQTQHF. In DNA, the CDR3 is TGTAGCGTTGGAGGGGGCGGATACAATCAGACCCAGCATTTT.

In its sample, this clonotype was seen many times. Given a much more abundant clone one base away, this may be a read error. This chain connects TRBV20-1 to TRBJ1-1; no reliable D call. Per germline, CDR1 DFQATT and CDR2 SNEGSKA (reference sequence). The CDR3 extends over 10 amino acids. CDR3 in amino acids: CSNKTTEAFF. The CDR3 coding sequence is TGCAGCAACAAGACCACTGAAGCTTTCTTT.

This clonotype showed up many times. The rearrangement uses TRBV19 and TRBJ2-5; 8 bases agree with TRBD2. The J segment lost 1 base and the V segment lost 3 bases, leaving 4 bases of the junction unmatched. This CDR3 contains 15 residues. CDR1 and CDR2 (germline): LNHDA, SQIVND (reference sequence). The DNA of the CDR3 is TGTGCCAGTAGTATCGGTAGCGGGATCCAAGAGACCCAGTACTTC. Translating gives CASSIGSGIQETQYF.

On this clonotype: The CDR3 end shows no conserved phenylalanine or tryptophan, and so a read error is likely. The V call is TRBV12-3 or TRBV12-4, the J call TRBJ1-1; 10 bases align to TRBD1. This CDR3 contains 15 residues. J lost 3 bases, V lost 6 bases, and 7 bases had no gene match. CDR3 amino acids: CASSPRTGGDTEAFL. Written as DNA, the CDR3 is TGTGCCAGCAGCCCGAGGACAGGGGGAGACACTGAAGCTTTCCTT.

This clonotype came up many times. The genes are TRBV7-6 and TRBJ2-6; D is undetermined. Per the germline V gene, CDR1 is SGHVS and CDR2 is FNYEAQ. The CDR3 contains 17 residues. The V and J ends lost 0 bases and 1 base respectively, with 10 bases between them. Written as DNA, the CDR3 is TGTGCCAGCAGCTTAGCCGGGCGCCATTCTGGGGCCAACGTCCTGACTTTC. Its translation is CASSLAGRHSGANVLTF. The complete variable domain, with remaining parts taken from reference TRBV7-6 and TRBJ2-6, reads GAGVSQSPRYKVTKRGQDVALRCDPISGHVSLYWYRQALGQGPEFLTYFNYEAQQDKSGLPNDRFSAERPEGSISTLTIQRTEQRDSAMYRCASSLAGRHSGANVLTFGAGSRLTVL.

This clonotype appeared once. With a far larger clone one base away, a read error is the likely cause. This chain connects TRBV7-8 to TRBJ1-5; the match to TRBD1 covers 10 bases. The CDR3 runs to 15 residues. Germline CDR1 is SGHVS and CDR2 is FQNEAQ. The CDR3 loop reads CASSWGQGNNRPQHF. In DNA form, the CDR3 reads TGTGCCAGCAGCTGGGGACAGGGGAACAATCGGCCCCAGCATTTT.

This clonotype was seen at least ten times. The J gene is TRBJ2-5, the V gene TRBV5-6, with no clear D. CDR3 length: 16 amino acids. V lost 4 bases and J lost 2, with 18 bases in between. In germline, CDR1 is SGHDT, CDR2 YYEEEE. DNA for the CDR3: TGTGCCAGCAGCGCGCTTCTTCTGGCGGAACAAGAGACCCAGTACTTC. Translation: CASSALLLAEQETQYF.

DNA of the CDR3: TGTGCCAGCCAAGCCTCGGGAGCCTATTCACCCCTCCACTTT. As protein: CASQASGAYSPLHF. The chain recombines TRBV6-6 with TRBJ1-6; D not resolved. Germline-derived CDR1 and CDR2 are MNHNY and SVGAGI (reference sequence). Deletions cut 8 bases from V and 8 bases from J, with 16 bases between. This CDR3 contains 14 residues.

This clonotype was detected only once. In nucleotides, the CDR3 is TGCGCCAGCAGCTCCGACGGGGCCGGTTGCTACACCTTC. Translating gives CASSSDGAGCYTF. The chain employs TRBV5-1 and TRBJ1-2; weak D call: TRBD1 (5 bases). The germline CDR1 and CDR2 sequences are SGHRS and YFSETQ. The CDR3 is 13 amino acids. The V end lost 3 bases, the J end lost 9 bases, and 15 bases lay between the germline ends.